One and the same sample provided the 21 T cell receptor beta chains below, sequenced in a study of vaccination and CD4 T cells after COVID-19. MiXCR, applied by TCRdb to the PCR reads, yields one record per CDR3 protein. The sample gives fewer than 20,000 distinct CDR3 sequences, around 62% of which show up once; over 0.9% is in the top ten. The sample consisted of CD4+ T cells from blood, taken before SARS-CoV-2 vaccination. Receptor source: a human donor who had recovered from COVID-19.

This chain uses TRBV28 with TRBJ1-1; possibly TRBD1 for D (5 bases). The V gene lost 7 bases and the J gene lost 11 bases, with 17 bases spanning the gap. In germline, CDR1 is MDHEN, CDR2 SYDVKM. The CDR3 runs to 12 residues. CDR3 in DNA: TGTGCCAGCACCTCGGGGGAGACCGGGGCTTTCTTT. It specifies CASTSGETGAFF.

The table lists this clonotype with a few counts. The CDR3, as DNA: TGTGCCAGCCGCGGACAGCCACACACTGAAGCTTTCTTT. Its translation is CASRGQPHTEAFF. The chain recombines TRBV2 with TRBJ1-1, with D maybe TRBD1 (6 bases). Germline V CDR1 and CDR2: SNHLY, FYNNEI. The CDR3 is 13 residues long. V lost 8 bases and J 3 bases, leaving 13 bases between the germline ends.

The CDR3 region has the DNA TGTGCCAGCAGTCTTCCCGGGACCAAAGATACGCAGTATTTT. Translating gives CASSLPGTKDTQYF. This sequence joins TRBV28 and TRBJ2-3; D is perhaps TRBD1 or TRBD2 (5 bases each). Trimming removed 5 bases from V and 5 bases from J, with 14 bases in between. The V gene's germline CDR1 is MDHEN and CDR2 SYDVKM. The CDR3 has 14 amino acids.

The chain uses TRBV7-9 and TRBJ1-5; 10 nucleotides match TRBD1. Germline-derived CDR1 and CDR2 are SEHNR and FQNEAQ (reference sequence). This CDR3 comprises 16 residues. Unmatched junction bases numbered 7, after V lost 4 bases and J lost 4 bases. The CDR3 DNA is TGTGCCAGCAGCTCGACAGGGGGCGATGGGAATCAGCCCCAGCATTTT. Translation: CASSSTGGDGNQPQHF.

The table lists this clonotype with a count of one. The J gene is TRBJ2-3, the V gene TRBV20-1; 12 bases are shared with TRBD1. The CDR3 length is 14 residues. CDR1 and CDR2 (germline): DFQATT, SNEGSKA (reference sequence). Trimming took 8 bases from V and 2 from J; bases not matched to a gene: 5. The CDR3 DNA reads as TGCAGTTCTCGGGGACAGGGGGCCACAGATACGCAGTATTTT. Its protein product is CSSRGQGATDTQYF.

The CDR3 DNA reads as TGTGCCAGCAGTATATATAGCGGGAGTAAGGCCGGGGAGCTGTTTTTT. Residues: CASSIYSGSKAGELFF. The J gene is TRBJ2-2, the V gene TRBV6-1, with 9 bases identical to TRBD2. Germline V CDR1 and CDR2: MNHNS, SASEGT. This CDR3 has 16 residues. After removal of 5 bases from V and 6 bases from J, the junction contained 10 bases not matched to a gene.

This clonotype was found a few times. The gene calls are TRBV7-9 and TRBJ2-2; no clear D gene. CDR3 length: 13 residues. V dropped 6 bases and J dropped 4 bases, with 9 bases sitting between them. CDR1 and CDR2 (germline): SEHNR, FQNEAQ (reference sequence). The CDR3 loop is CASSLTLTGELFF. The CDR3 DNA follows: TGTGCCAGCAGTCTAACCCTCACCGGGGAGCTGTTTTTT.

This clonotype appeared a few times. The gene calls are TRBV19 and TRBJ1-2; D is possibly TRBD1 (5 bases). V lost 7 bases and J 8 bases, leaving 23 bases between the germline ends. There are 15 residues in the CDR3. Germline CDR1 LNHDA, CDR2 SQIVND (reference sequence). In DNA, the CDR3 is TGTGCCAGTACCCCCCTTGAGAAAGGGGAGGGCGGCTACACCTTC. Protein product: CASTPLEKGEGGYTF.

J is TRBJ2-1 and V is TRBV19; 9 nucleotides line up with TRBD2. Trimming took 5 bases from V and 3 from J; bases not matched to a gene: 5. CDR1 and CDR2 (germline): LNHDA, SQIVND (reference sequence). This CDR3 contains 15 residues. The CDR3 DNA sequence: TGTGCCAGTAGTCAGCGACTAGCGGACTACAATGAGCAGTTCTTC. This sequence encodes CASSQRLADYNEQFF.

This clonotype showed up just a few times. V gene TRBV6-1 combines with J gene TRBJ1-5; D is possibly TRBD1 (6 bases). Germline CDR1 MNHNS, CDR2 SASEGT. This CDR3 contains 12 residues. V dropped 5 bases and J dropped 12 bases, with 14 bases sitting between them. This CDR3 is CASSPIGGFQHF. Here the CDR3 DNA reads TGTGCCAGCAGTCCAATAGGGGGGTTCCAGCATTTT.

The CDR3 bases are TGTGCCAGTAGTGGAGGGGCGCGGTACACCGGGGAGCTGTTTTTT. It specifies CASSGGARYTGELFF. This chain joins TRBV19 and TRBJ2-2, with D tentatively TRBD2 (6 bases). From germline, CDR1 is LNHDA and CDR2 SQIVND (reference sequence). The ends were cut back, 5 bases at V and 3 bases at J, with 13 bases in the middle. The CDR3 is 15 amino acids.

The chain is built from TRBV6-1 and TRBJ2-7; 8 nucleotides align to TRBD1. The CDR3 has 16 amino acids. CDR1 and CDR2 from the germline V gene are MNHNS and SASEGT. The V and J ends lost 6 bases and 2 bases, in that order; junction bases with no gene match: 12. CDR3 DNA: TGTGCCAGCAGCGAAAACGGAAGGACAGGGACCTACGAGCAGTACTTC. Translated, it gives CASSENGRTGTYEQYF.

This clonotype has more than one count but fewer than ten. The V and J genes are TRBV21-1 and TRBJ1-5; TRBD1, the table's D call, was not compared with the DNA. TRBV21-1 counts as a pseudogene. The CDR3 covers 14 residues. This chain's CDR3 is CASRRTGSNQPQHF. Written as DNA, the CDR3 is TGTGCCAGCAGGAGGACAGGGAGCAATCAGCCCCAGCATTTT.

This chain joins TRBV2 and TRBJ2-1, with D possibly TRBD1 on 6 matching bases. Per germline, CDR1 SNHLY and CDR2 FYNNEI. V lost 6 bases and J lost 4, with 19 bases in between. The CDR3 spans 16 residues. The CDR3 loop reads CASSSARRGGYNEQFF. In DNA, the CDR3 is TGTGCCAGCAGCTCTGCCCGCAGGGGTGGGTACAATGAGCAGTTCTTC.

J is TRBJ1-1 and V is TRBV20-1; D is uncertain. Germline CDR1 reads DFQATT; CDR2 reads SNEGSKA (reference sequence). This CDR3 comprises 11 residues. Trimming took off 4 bases at V and 6 bases at J, with 9 bases between the two ends. The CDR3 here is CSATFVAEAFF. CDR3 bases: TGCAGTGCTACGTTTGTGGCTGAAGCTTTCTTT.

This clonotype was found a few times. V is TRBV6-5 and J is TRBJ1-1; a possible D gene is TRBD1 (5 bases). The CDR3 has 13 residues. Trimming removed 2 bases from V and 11 bases from J, with 15 bases in between. Germline V CDR1 and CDR2: MNHEY, SVGAGI. DNA for the CDR3: TGTGCCAGCAGTTACGCAGGGCGAGGTGGTGCTTTCTTT. This encodes CASSYAGRGGAFF.

This CDR3 is CASSFLGLAQYF. CDR3 sequence (DNA): TGTGCCAGCAGCTTCTTGGGACTGGCTCAGTACTTC. This chain connects TRBV7-2 to TRBJ2-4, with D perhaps matching TRBD2 (6 bases). V was clipped by 3 bases and J by 12 bases, with 12 bases between them. The CDR3 sequence is 12 residues long. Per germline, CDR1 SGHTA and CDR2 FQGNSA.

This chain joins TRBV7-3 and TRBJ2-3; 12 nucleotides line up with TRBD2. The CDR3 runs 15 residues. The junction had 5 bases not matched to a gene; V was cut back by 5 bases and J by 5 bases. CDR1 is SGHTA and CDR2 is FQGTGA in the germline V gene. The CDR3 coding sequence is TGTGCCAGCAGCCTGGCGACTAGCGGGAGAGATACGCAGTATTTT. It encodes CASSLATSGRDTQYF.

This clonotype was found once. The genes are TRBV20-1 and TRBJ2-7, with no clear D. Trimming left V 8 bases short and J 5 bases short, with 4 bases between. Germline lookup yields CDR1 DFQATT and CDR2 SNEGSKA (reference sequence). There are 8 residues in the CDR3. CDR3 residues: CSPDEQYF. The CDR3 coding sequence is TGCAGTCCTGACGAGCAGTACTTC.

This clonotype was picked up one time. V usage is TRBV20-1 and J usage is TRBJ2-2; TRBD1 is a possible D gene (5 bases). The CDR3 totals 13 residues. Trimming took 3 bases from V and 1 from J, leaving 6 bases between them. The germline CDR1 and CDR2 sequences are DFQATT and SNEGSKA (reference sequence). DNA for the CDR3: TGCAGTGCTAGGCAGGGGAACACCGGGGAGCTGTTTTTT. It is translated as CSARQGNTGELFF.

J is TRBJ2-5 and V is TRBV5-6; D not certain. CDR1 and CDR2 (germline): SGHDT, YYEEEE. Trimming removed 0 bases at V and 5 bases at J, with 14 bases between. CDR3 length equals 15 residues. This CDR3 is CASSLGLKKRETQYF. CDR3 DNA sequence: TGTGCCAGCAGCTTGGGGCTGAAAAAGAGGGAGACCCAGTACTTC.